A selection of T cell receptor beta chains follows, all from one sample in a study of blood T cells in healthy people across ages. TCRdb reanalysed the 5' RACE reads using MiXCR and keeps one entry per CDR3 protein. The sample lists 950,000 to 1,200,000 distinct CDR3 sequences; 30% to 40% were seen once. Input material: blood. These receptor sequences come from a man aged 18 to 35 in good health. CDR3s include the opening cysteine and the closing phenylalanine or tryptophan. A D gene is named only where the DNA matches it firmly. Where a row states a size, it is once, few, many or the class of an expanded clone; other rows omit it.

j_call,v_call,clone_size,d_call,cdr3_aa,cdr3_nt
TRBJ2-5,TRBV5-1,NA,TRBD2,CASSLGYSGEETQYF,TGCGCCAGCAGCTTGGGCTATAGCGGGGAGGAGACCCAGTACTTC
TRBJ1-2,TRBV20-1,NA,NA,CSARVRGANYGYTF,TGCAGTGCTAGAGTGAGGGGGGCAAACTATGGCTACACCTTC
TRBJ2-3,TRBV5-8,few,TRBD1,CASSQTGVSEDTQYF,TGTGCCAGCAGCCAGACAGGGGTGTCGGAAGATACGCAGTATTTT
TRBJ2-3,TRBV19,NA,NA,CASNGGTDTQYF,TGTGCCAGTAACGGTGGGACAGATACGCAGTATTTT
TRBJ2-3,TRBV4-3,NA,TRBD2,CASSQALAGGLDTQYF,TGCGCCAGCAGCCAAGCTTTAGCGGGGGGGTTGGATACGCAGTATTTT
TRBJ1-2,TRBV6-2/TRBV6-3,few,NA,CASSYRWTDDPNYGYTF,TGTGCCAGCAGTTACCGTTGGACAGACGACCCTAACTATGGCTACACCTTC
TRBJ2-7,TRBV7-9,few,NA,CASSLSAAAYEQYF,TGTGCCAGCAGCTTGTCCGCAGCGGCCTACGAGCAGTACTTC
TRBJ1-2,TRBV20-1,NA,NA,CSASHMGGYTF,TGCAGTGCTAGCCACATGGGCGGCTACACCTTC
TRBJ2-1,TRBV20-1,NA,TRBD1,CSVGTAPDNEQFF,TGCAGTGTCGGGACAGCACCAGACAATGAGCAGTTCTTC
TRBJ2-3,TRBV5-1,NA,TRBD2,CASSDSGGLLDTQYF,TGCGCCAGCAGTGATAGCGGGGGGCTCCTAGATACGCAGTATTTT
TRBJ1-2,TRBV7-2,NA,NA,CASSLTFDRLDYGYTF,TGTGCCAGCAGCTTGACCTTCGACAGGCTGGACTATGGCTACACCTTC
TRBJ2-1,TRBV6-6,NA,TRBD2,CVSSWGLEPYNEQFF,TGTGTCAGCAGTTGGGGACTAGAGCCCTACAATGAGCAGTTCTTC
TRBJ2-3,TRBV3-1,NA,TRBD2,CASSLDRRGATDTQYF,TGTGCCAGCAGCCTTGACAGGCGGGGGGCTACAGATACGCAGTATTTT
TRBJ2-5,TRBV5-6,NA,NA,CARSLGNTNEQYF,TGTGCCCGCAGCTTGGGGAACACCAATGAGCAGTACTTC
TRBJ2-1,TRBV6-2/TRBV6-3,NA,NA,CASSSYTGEQFF,TGTGCCAGCAGTTCCTATACGGGCGAGCAGTTCTTC
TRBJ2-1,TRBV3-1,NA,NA,CASSQDREQETQFF,TGTGCCAGCAGCCAAGATCGGGAACAAGAGACCCAGTTCTTC
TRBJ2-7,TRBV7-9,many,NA,CASSALTSKRSYEQYF,TGTGCCAGCAGCGCCTTAACTAGTAAAAGGTCCTACGAGCAGTACTTC
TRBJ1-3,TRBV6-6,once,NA,CASSLPGQFSGNTIYF,TGTGCCAGCAGTTTGCCGGGGCAGTTCTCTGGAAACACCATATATTTT
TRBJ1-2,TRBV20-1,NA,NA,CSARDDRPYYGYTF,TGCAGTGCTAGAGATGACAGACCATACTATGGCTACACCTTC
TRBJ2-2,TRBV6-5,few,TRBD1,CASSQPGGSGELFF,TGTGCCAGCAGTCAACCAGGGGGATCCGGGGAGCTGTTTTTT
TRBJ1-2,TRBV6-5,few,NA,CASSQHRGIYGYTF,TGTGCCAGCAGTCAACATCGGGGAATTTATGGCTACACCTTC
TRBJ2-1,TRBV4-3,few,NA,CASSQDWNTNEQFF,TGCGCCAGCAGCCAAGATTGGAATACCAATGAGCAGTTCTTC
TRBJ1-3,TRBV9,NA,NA,CASSPRRKGSGNTIYF,TGTGCCAGCAGCCCGCGCCGAAAGGGATCGGGAAACACCATATATTTT
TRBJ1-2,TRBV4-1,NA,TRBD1,CASSQEHGQGLYGYTF,TGCGCCAGCAGCCAAGAGCATGGACAGGGGCTCTATGGCTACACCTTC
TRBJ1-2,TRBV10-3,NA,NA,CAISETGANYGYTF,TGTGCCATCAGTGAGACCGGAGCTAACTATGGCTACACCTTC
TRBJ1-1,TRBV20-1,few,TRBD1,CSAPTGAEAFF,TGCAGTGCTCCTACAGGGGCTGAAGCTTTCTTT
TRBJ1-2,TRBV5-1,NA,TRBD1,CASSSNTGGKGYGYTF,TGCGCCAGCAGCTCAAATACAGGGGGCAAGGGCTATGGCTACACCTTC
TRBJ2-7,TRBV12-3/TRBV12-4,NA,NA,CASSLLGLGYEQYF,TGTGCCAGCAGTTTATTAGGATTGGGCTACGAGCAGTACTTC
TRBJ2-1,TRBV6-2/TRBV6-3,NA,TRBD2,CASSYLWTSEETQFF,TGTGCCAGCAGTTACCTATGGACTAGCGAAGAGACCCAGTTCTTC
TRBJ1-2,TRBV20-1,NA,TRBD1,CSALSTGSNYGYTF,TGCAGTGCTCTTTCGACAGGGTCCAACTATGGCTACACCTTC
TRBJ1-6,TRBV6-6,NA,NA,CASNSKAQVSGSPLHF,TGTGCCAGCAACTCTAAAGCCCAGGTATCGGGCTCACCCCTCCACTTT
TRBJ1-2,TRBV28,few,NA,CASSLPASTGLYGYTF,TGTGCCAGCAGTTTACCCGCATCAACCGGCCTCTATGGCTACACCTTC
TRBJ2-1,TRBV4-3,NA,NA,CASSQATRGVPNEQFF,TGCGCCAGCAGCCAAGCTACTAGGGGGGTCCCCAATGAGCAGTTCTTC
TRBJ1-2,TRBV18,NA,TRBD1,CASSPPLQGSSYGYTF,TGTGCCAGCTCACCACCGTTACAGGGGTCATCCTATGGCTACACCTTC
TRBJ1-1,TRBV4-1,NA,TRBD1,CASSPGQGGPEAFF,TGCGCCAGCAGCCCGGGACAGGGAGGCCCTGAAGCTTTCTTT
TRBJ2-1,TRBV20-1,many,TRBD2,CSAVKKGLGSYNEQFF,TGCAGTGCTGTAAAAAAGGGACTAGGAAGCTACAATGAGCAGTTCTTC
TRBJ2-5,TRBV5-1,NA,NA,CASSLAQGVETQYF,TGCGCCAGCAGCTTGGCCCAAGGGGTAGAGACCCAGTACTTC
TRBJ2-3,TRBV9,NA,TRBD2,CASSSSGGLAGPDTQYF,TGTGCCAGCAGCTCATCAGGGGGACTAGCGGGGCCAGATACGCAGTATTTT
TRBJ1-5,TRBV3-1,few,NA,CASSQTPSNQPQHF,TGTGCCAGCAGTCAGACTCCTAGCAATCAGCCCCAGCATTTT
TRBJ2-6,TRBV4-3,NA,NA,CASSQDPGLFSGANVLTF,TGCGCCAGCAGCCAAGATCCCGGGCTATTCTCTGGGGCCAACGTCCTGACTTTC
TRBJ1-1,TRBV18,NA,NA,CASSRVVAQGTEAFF,TGTGCCAGCTCCCGCGTAGTCGCTCAGGGAACTGAAGCTTTCTTT
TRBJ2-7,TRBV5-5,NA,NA,CASSFGQSGEQYF,TGTGCCAGCAGCTTCGGACAGTCAGGCGAGCAGTACTTC
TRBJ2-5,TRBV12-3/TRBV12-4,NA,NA,CASSSSSPGLAGGLGEETQYF,NA
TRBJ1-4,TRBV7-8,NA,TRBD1,CASSLIPPLRGPNEKLFF,TGTGCCAGCAGCCTAATCCCTCCGCTCAGGGGGCCTAATGAAAAACTGTTTTTT
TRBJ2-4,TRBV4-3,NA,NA,CASSQIVGESKNIQYF,TGCGCCAGCAGCCAAATAGTCGGGGAATCCAAAAACATTCAGTACTTC
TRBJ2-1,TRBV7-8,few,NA,CASSFISSASGEQFF,TGTGCCAGCAGCTTTATTTCATCCGCCTCTGGGGAGCAGTTCTTC
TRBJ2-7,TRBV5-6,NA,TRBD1,CASSIGQGGTYEQYF,TGTGCCAGCAGCATAGGACAGGGGGGGACCTACGAGCAGTACTTC